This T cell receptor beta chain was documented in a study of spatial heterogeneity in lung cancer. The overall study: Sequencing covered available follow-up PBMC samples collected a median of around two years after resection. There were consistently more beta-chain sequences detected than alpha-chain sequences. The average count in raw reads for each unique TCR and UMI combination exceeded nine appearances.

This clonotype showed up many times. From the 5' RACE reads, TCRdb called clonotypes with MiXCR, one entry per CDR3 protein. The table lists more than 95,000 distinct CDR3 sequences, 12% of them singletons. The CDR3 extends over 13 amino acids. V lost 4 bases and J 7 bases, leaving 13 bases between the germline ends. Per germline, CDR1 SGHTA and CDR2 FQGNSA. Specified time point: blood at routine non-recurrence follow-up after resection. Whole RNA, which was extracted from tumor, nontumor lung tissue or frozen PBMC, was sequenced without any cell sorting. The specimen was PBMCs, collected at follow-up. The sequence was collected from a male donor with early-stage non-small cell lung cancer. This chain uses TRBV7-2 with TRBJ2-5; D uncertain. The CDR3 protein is CASSSGPWGTQYF. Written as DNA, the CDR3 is TGTGCCAGCAGCTCCGGGCCCTGGGGGACCCAGTACTTC.